The next 27 T cell receptor beta chains were all read from a single sample in a study of brain T cells in children with intractable seizures. Using immunoSEQ multiplex PCR, the repertoire was profiled, and TCRdb retains in-frame clones only, with some absent. The data contain about 120,000 clones, roughly 92% of them seen just once; the ten biggest clones take up around 4.1%. The material sequenced was peripheral blood, taken at surgery. These receptors came from a boy in the first two years of life with hemimegalencephaly and intractable seizures.

This clone has a single count. The V gene is TRBV11-2, the J gene TRBJ2-5; unclear D gene. CDR1 is SGHAT, CDR2 FQNNGV, per germline. CDR3 length: 13 residues. Trimming took 5 bases from V and 4 from J, leaving 11 bases between them. For the CDR3, the DNA is TGTGCCAGCAGCCCCAACGCGCGAGAGACCCAGTACTTC. Translating it yields CASSPNARETQYF.

CDR3 region: CASSRQQGNTEAFF. The CDR3 DNA follows: TGCGCCAGCAGCCGGCAACAGGGGAACACTGAAGCTTTCTTT. The chain links TRBV4-1 to TRBJ1-1, with a possible D match to TRBD1 (6 bases). Germline-derived CDR1 and CDR2 are MGHRA and YSYEKL. Trimming took 4 bases from V and 1 from J, leaving 10 bases between them. CDR3 length: 14 amino acids.

The chain links TRBV11-2 to TRBJ2-1; a weak D match, TRBD2 (7 bases). Trimming pared 6 bases from V and 4 bases from J, leaving 22 bases between. This CDR3 is 17 amino acids long. CDR1 is SGHAT, CDR2 FQNNGV, per germline. The CDR3 here is CASSEGGGPGWYNEQFF. The CDR3 DNA reads as TGTGCCAGCAGTGAAGGGGGAGGGCCGGGTTGGTACAATGAGCAGTTCTTC.

This sequence joins TRBV10-2 and TRBJ1-4; TRBD1 matches 9 bases. The CDR3 sequence is 16 residues long. Germline loops: CDR1 WSHSY, CDR2 SAAADI. V gave up 6 bases and J gave up 3 bases; unmatched junction bases: 8. The DNA for the CDR3 is TGCGCCAGCAGGACAGGGGGAATAGGGGCTAATGAAAAACTGTTTTTT. Protein sequence: CASRTGGIGANEKLFF.

The chain's CDR3 is CASSSPANDYNEQFF. Written as DNA, the CDR3 is TGTGCCAGTAGTTCCCCAGCGAATGACTACAATGAGCAGTTCTTC. The V and J genes are TRBV19 and TRBJ2-1; D ambiguous. Per the germline V gene, CDR1 is LNHDA and CDR2 is SQIVND (reference sequence). Trimming shortened V by 5 bases and J by 3 bases, and 14 bases separated the two germline ends. The CDR3 runs 15 residues.

The chain couples TRBV7-2 to TRBJ2-6, with TRBD1 identical over 9 bases. Germline loops: CDR1 SGHTA, CDR2 FQGNSA. Trimming cost V 5 bases and J 0 bases; bases outside gene matches: 11. This CDR3 is 19 amino acids long. CDR3: CASSLPGQGSFSGANVLTF. CDR3 in DNA: TGTGCCAGCAGCCTCCCGGGACAGGGTTCCTTCTCTGGGGCCAACGTCCTGACTTTC.

The chain combines TRBV28 with TRBJ2-1; D gene unclear. The germline V gene encodes CDR1 MDHEN and CDR2 SYDVKM. Trimming cost V 8 bases and J 1 base, with 12 bases left between them. CDR3 length: 14 amino acids. The CDR3 DNA follows: TGTGCCAGCCTTGAAGGTTTGTCCTACAATGAGCAGTTCTTC. It specifies CASLEGLSYNEQFF.

This rearrangement joins TRBV7-2 to TRBJ2-1; possible D gene TRBD2, 6 bases. V dropped 1 base and J dropped 4 bases, with 11 bases sitting between them. Germline-derived CDR1 and CDR2 are SGHTA and FQGNSA. The CDR3 extends over 15 amino acids. The CDR3 reads CASSLVREPYNEQFF. CDR3 DNA sequence: TGTGCCAGCAGCTTAGTACGGGAGCCGTACAATGAGCAGTTCTTC.

V gene TRBV28 combines with J gene TRBJ2-2, with D possibly matching TRBD2 (5 bases). Trimming cost V 2 bases and J 16 bases, with 11 bases left between them. Germline V gene sequence: CDR1 MDHEN, CDR2 SYDVKM. This CDR3 is built from 11 residues. CDR3 residues: CASSLSGQEFF. The CDR3 bases are TGTGCCAGCAGTTTAAGCGGTCAGGAGTTTTTT.

This chain joins TRBV12-2 and TRBJ2-7; TRBD2, as called in the table, went unchecked against the DNA. TRBV12-2 constitutes a pseudogene. This CDR3 has 16 amino acids. CDR3 residues: CASRLQTSGTEYEQYF. The CDR3 DNA follows: TGTGCAAGTCGCTTACAGACTAGCGGGACAGAGTACGAGCAGTACTTC.

This clone was seen only once. The chain combines TRBV6-5 with TRBJ1-2; tentative D call: TRBD1 (6 bases). Trimming cost V 5 bases and J 0 bases, with 10 bases left between them. Germline V gene lookup returns CDR1 MNHEY and CDR2 SVGAGI. CDR3 length: 14 amino acids. CDR3: CASSRTVPNYGYTF. The CDR3 nucleotides read TGTGCCAGCAGTAGGACAGTACCTAACTATGGCTACACCTTC.

This chain joins TRBV25-1 and TRBJ1-6; D perhaps matches TRBD1 (5 bases). The CDR3 loop spans 15 amino acids. V gave up 11 bases and J gave up 3 bases, with 17 bases separating them. Germline CDR1 is MGHDK and CDR2 is SYGVNS. The CDR3 region is CAPGQGKVYNSPLHF. CDR3 coding DNA: TGTGCCCCAGGGCAGGGCAAGGTCTATAATTCACCCCTCCACTTT.

The chain joins TRBV5-6 to TRBJ2-7; TRBD2 matches 11 bases. The CDR3 length is 14 residues. The V and J ends lost 1 base and 5 bases, in that order; junction bases with no gene match: 2. Germline V gene data show CDR1 as SGHDT and CDR2 as YYEEEE. The CDR3 loop reads CASSLFSGRDEQYF. The CDR3 coding sequence is TGTGCCAGCAGCTTGTTTAGCGGGAGGGACGAGCAGTACTTC.

The chain carries TRBV19 and TRBJ1-1; 8 bases line up with TRBD1. The CDR3 extends over 16 amino acids. Looked up from germline, CDR1 is LNHDA and CDR2 is SQIVND (reference sequence). V dropped 4 bases and J dropped 1; count of bases not matched to a gene: 8. Here the CDR3 DNA reads TGTGCCAGTAGTACCCCCCGACAGGGGACGAACACTGAAGCTTTCTTT. Translation: CASSTPRQGTNTEAFF.

The chain has TRBV4-1 and TRBJ1-5; D is unresolved. CDR1 is MGHRA and CDR2 is YSYEKL in the germline V gene. The CDR3 is made up of 20 amino acids. Trimming cost V 0 bases and J 1 base, with 22 bases left between them. CDR3 loop: CASSQDYPLAGTLSNQPQHF. CDR3 nucleotide sequence: TGCGCCAGCAGCCAAGATTACCCCCTCGCAGGCACCTTAAGCAATCAGCCCCAGCATTTT.

The chain's CDR3 is CASSAYRDYEQYF. The CDR3 DNA is TGTGCCAGCAGTGCATACAGGGACTACGAGCAGTACTTC. This chain joins TRBV27 and TRBJ2-7; D might be TRBD1 (6 bases). Germline V gives CDR1 MNHEY, CDR2 SMNVEV (reference sequence). CDR3 length equals 13 residues. Trimming removed 5 bases from V and 3 bases from J, with 11 bases in between.

The gene calls are TRBV15 and TRBJ2-1; D call uncertain. CDR3 length equals 12 residues. V lost 4 bases to trimming and J lost 4 bases, with 5 bases between them. CDR1 is LNHNV and CDR2 is YYDKDF in the germline V gene (reference sequence). The CDR3 region is CATSKPYNEQFF. The DNA for the CDR3 is TGTGCCACCAGCAAGCCATACAATGAGCAGTTCTTC.

The genes are TRBV7-2 and TRBJ1-2, with TRBD1 matching over 9 bases. The junction had 4 bases not matched to a gene; V was cut back by 1 base and J by 4 bases. CDR1 and CDR2 from the germline V gene are SGHTA and FQGNSA. The CDR3 length is 15 residues. As DNA, the CDR3 is TGTGCCAGCAGCTTAGACTACAGGGGGCCCTATGGCTACACCTTC. Amino acids: CASSLDYRGPYGYTF.

This clone is a singleton in its sample. V usage is TRBV30 and J usage is TRBJ1-5, with D unresolved. The CDR3 contains 16 residues. V was clipped by 2 bases and J by 1 base, with 15 bases between them. The V gene's germline CDR1 is GTSNPN and CDR2 SVGIG (reference sequence). CDR3 bases: TGTGCCTGGAGTCCCCCCGGACTTATGAGCAATCAGCCCCAGCATTTT. Protein sequence: CAWSPPGLMSNQPQHF.

This clone appeared a single time. V gene TRBV18 combines with J gene TRBJ1-2; D is perhaps TRBD1 (5 bases). V gave up 0 bases and J gave up 7 bases, with 15 bases separating them. CDR3 length: 15 residues. CDR1 and CDR2 from the germline V gene are KGHSH and LQKENI. In DNA form, the CDR3 reads TGTGCCAGCTCACCACCGGGCAGGGACTCAGGTGGCTACACCTTC. It codes for CASSPPGRDSGGYTF.

The J gene is TRBJ2-7, the V gene TRBV10-3; no firm D call. Per the germline V gene, CDR1 is ENHRY and CDR2 is SYGVKD. The CDR3 runs 11 residues. V lost 3 bases, J lost 2 bases, and 2 bases lay in between. CDR3 amino acids: CAISDTYEQYF. The CDR3 bases are TGTGCCATCAGTGACACCTACGAGCAGTACTTC.

This rearrangement joins TRBV9 to TRBJ2-7, with D perhaps matching TRBD1 or TRBD2 (5 bases each). The ends were cut back, 0 bases at V and 2 bases at J, with 12 bases in the middle. The CDR3 consists of 15 residues. From germline, CDR1 is SGDLS and CDR2 YYNGEE. This CDR3 is CASSVGSEGPYEQYF. CDR3 sequence (DNA): TGTGCCAGCAGCGTAGGCAGCGAGGGGCCCTACGAGCAGTACTTC.

The V gene is TRBV27, the J gene TRBJ2-2; the D gene could be TRBD1 or TRBD2 (7 bases each). The germline CDR1 and CDR2 sequences are MNHEY and SMNVEV (reference sequence). This CDR3 is built from 15 residues. The V end was cut by 2 bases, the J end by 6 bases, with 13 bases between. The CDR3 DNA reads as TGTGCCAGCAGTTTAATCCAGGGGGGGGCCGGGGAGCTGTTTTTT. It yields the protein CASSLIQGGAGELFF.

In nucleotides, the CDR3 is TGTGCCTGGAGTATTTTAGGGGGGGAATCTTATTCACCCCTCCACTTT. Its protein is CAWSILGGESYSPLHF. The V call is TRBV30, the J call TRBJ1-6; D possibly corresponds to TRBD1 (6 bases). The CDR3 covers 16 residues. The germline V gene has CDR1 GTSNPN and CDR2 SVGIG (reference sequence). V lost 2 bases and J 8 bases, leaving 19 bases between the germline ends.

The V gene is TRBV27, the J gene TRBJ2-6; TRBD1 aligns across 8 bases. Germline CDR1 MNHEY, CDR2 SMNVEV (reference sequence). This CDR3 region has 19 residues. Trimming cost V 5 bases and J 3 bases; bases outside gene matches: 15. The CDR3 protein is CASSPSRFRGLVGANVLTF. The CDR3 DNA reads TGTGCCAGCAGTCCATCTCGGTTCAGGGGGCTGGTTGGGGCCAACGTCCTGACTTTC.

This chain joins TRBV27 and TRBJ2-2; D possibly corresponds to TRBD2 (5 bases). V was trimmed by 4 bases and J by 4 bases, leaving 22 bases between them. CDR1 and CDR2 (germline): MNHEY, SMNVEV (reference sequence). The CDR3 extends over 18 amino acids. The CDR3 here is CASSSTLPTGKTTGELFF. The CDR3 region has the DNA TGTGCCAGCAGTTCCACGCTCCCCACCGGGAAGACCACCGGGGAGCTGTTTTTT.

The chain couples TRBV29-1 to TRBJ2-7, with D tentatively TRBD1 (5 bases). Germline V lookup: CDR1 SQVTM, CDR2 ANQGSEA. Deletions cut 0 bases from V and 1 base from J, with 10 bases between. The CDR3 has 14 residues. CDR3 bases: TGCAGCGTTGAAGATCCAGGGTGGTCCTACGAGCAGTACTTC. This encodes CSVEDPGWSYEQYF.